The rows below give T cell receptor beta chains drawn from one sample of a study of long-term antiretroviral therapy in people with HIV. TCRdb keeps only in-frame clones here, not all; method: immunoSEQ multiplex PCR. This sample carries around 30,000 clones, approximately 78% of them seen once, and the ten largest clones take about 10%. Here the sequenced sample was unsorted PBMCs, taken 1.5 years before starting antiretroviral therapy. The origin of the receptors is a man aged 18 to 30 with HIV. CDR3s include the opening cysteine and the closing phenylalanine or tryptophan. Size is stated for part of the rows, as once, few or many counts, or as a class when the clone is expanded.

v_call,j_call,clone_size,cdr3_aa
TRBV18,TRBJ2-7,-,CASSPPPGHILREQYF
TRBV7-9,TRBJ2-5,-,CASGRGREETQYF
TRBV27,TRBJ1-1,-,CASRSYRTEAFF
TRBV5-1,TRBJ2-3,-,CASRLTGKGSTSTDTQYF
TRBV2,TRBJ1-5,once,CASSDPTTRSNQPQHF
TRBV9,TRBJ2-7,few,CASSGSGRAAEQYF
TRBV4-1,TRBJ1-4,-,CASSPRTGPPEKLFF
TRBV7-2,TRBJ1-5,few,CASSIRDESNQPQHF
TRBV9,TRBJ2-7,few,CASSVEAGTGSSYEQYF
TRBV27,TRBJ2-7,-,CASSYEGTMAYEQYF
TRBV5-5,TRBJ2-7,-,CASSLSGFFYEQYF
TRBV4-3,TRBJ2-2,medium-sized,CASSQEWGRTGELFF
TRBV5-1,TRBJ2-5,-,CASSLQGGLETQYF
TRBV19,TRBJ1-1,-,CASRMGGYTEAFF
TRBV7-9,TRBJ2-3,-,CASSLNQAAGPTDTQYF
TRBV27,TRBJ1-6,-,CASSIRPRDSPLHF
TRBV11-2,TRBJ1-6,-,CASSLRLFQGAVNSPLHF
TRBV7-2,TRBJ2-1,-,CASSFTRGNSEQFF
TRBV25-1,TRBJ1-2,-,CASSVTGTGHGYTF
TRBV4-2,TRBJ1-3,-,CASSRDRSGNTIYF
TRBV7-9,TRBJ1-1,-,CASSSGVLEAFF
TRBV5-1,TRBJ2-7,once,CASSLAAESYEQYF
TRBV28,TRBJ2-7,few,CASSTSINEQYF
TRBV18,TRBJ2-7,-,CASSRAGGGSYEQYF
TRBV11-2,TRBJ2-1,-,CASSLELRIFYNEQFF
TRBV5-6,TRBJ2-7,-,CASSSRGSYEQYF
TRBV10-3,TRBJ1-2,-,CAISDSLRGRDLYGYTF
TRBV27,TRBJ1-2,few,CASSLSGRGEFGYTF
TRBV18,TRBJ2-2,-,CASSPWDRGRDTGELFF
TRBV19,TRBJ1-1,-,CASSVLGNTEAFF
TRBV25-1,TRBJ2-6,-,CASSGALLSGANVLTF
TRBV5-6,TRBJ2-2,-,CASSLASVRGPDGTGELFF
TRBV5-1,TRBJ2-3,-,CASSPTGSTDTQYF
TRBV28,TRBJ2-5,-,CASLGQDQETQYF
TRBV5-1,TRBJ2-7,-,CASSFSGGSYEQYF
TRBV5-6,-,-,CASSQGDNTYEQYF
TRBV6-1,TRBJ1-2,-,CASSEYRVLNGYTF
TRBV7-2,TRBJ2-1,-,CASSPNSHNEQFF
TRBV19,TRBJ2-1,once,CASSMGGYNEQFF
TRBV29-1,TRBJ2-1,-,CSVGRDPSNNEQFF
TRBV27,TRBJ2-7,-,CASSPRNSYEQYF
TRBV10-2,TRBJ1-2,-,CASSEGRTENYGYTF
TRBV19,TRBJ1-1,-,CASSMSGPEAEAFF